This T cell receptor (beta chain) was captured by sequencing in a study of tumor and adjacent non-tumor tissue in lung cancer. In germline, CDR1 is LGHNA, CDR2 YSLEER. This CDR3 has 15 amino acids. V was cut by 0 bases and J by 12 bases, with 21 bases left in between. A modified ARM-PCR protocol with three rounds of nested PCR amplified TCRbeta. TCRdb used MiXCR to reprocess the multiplex PCR reads, holding one entry per CDR3 protein. The sample consists of 80,000 or so distinct CDR3 sequences, roughly 80% of them appearing once. RNA was extracted from bulk tissue without any cell sorting. The normal lung tissue was taken more than 3 cm from the tumor edge.

The chain couples TRBV4-3 to TRBJ2-7, with D unresolved. Sequencing was done on a sample of distant non-tumor lung tissue. The sequence came from a man between 60 and 75 years old with non-small cell lung cancer. CDR3 region: CASSQEPAPSYDRYF. DNA for the CDR3: TGCGCCAGCAGCCAAGAACCAGCGCCTTCCTACGACCGGTACTTC.